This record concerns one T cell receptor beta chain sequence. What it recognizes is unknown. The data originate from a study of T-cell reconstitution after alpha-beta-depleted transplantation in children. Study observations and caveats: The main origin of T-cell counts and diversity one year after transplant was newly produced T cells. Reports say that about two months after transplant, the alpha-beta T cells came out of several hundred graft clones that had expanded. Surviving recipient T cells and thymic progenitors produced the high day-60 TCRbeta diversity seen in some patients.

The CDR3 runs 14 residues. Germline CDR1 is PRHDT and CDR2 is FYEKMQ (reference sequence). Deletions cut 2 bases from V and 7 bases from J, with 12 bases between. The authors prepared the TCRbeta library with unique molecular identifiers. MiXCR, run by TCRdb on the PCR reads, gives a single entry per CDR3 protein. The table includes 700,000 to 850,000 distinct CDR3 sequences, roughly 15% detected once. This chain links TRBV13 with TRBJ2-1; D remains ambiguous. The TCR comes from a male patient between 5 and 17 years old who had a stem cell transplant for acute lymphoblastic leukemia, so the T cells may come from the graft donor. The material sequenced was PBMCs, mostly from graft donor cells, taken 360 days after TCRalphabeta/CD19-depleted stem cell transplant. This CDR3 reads CASSLFSMRNEQFF. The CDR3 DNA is TGTGCCAGCAGCTTATTTTCGATGCGGAATGAGCAGTTCTTC.